This T cell receptor (beta chain) was obtained from a study of cytomegalovirus exposure and HLA in healthy donors. General observations from the study: Differences between HLA loci emerged in a later analysis of TCR association rates, with DRB1 most and HLA-C fewest. Analyzed later, most CMV-associated TCR beta chains appeared HLA-restricted. A later analysis showed that HLA-associated TCR beta chains had undergone more clonal expansion than equally common others.

PCR used 60 Vbeta primers and 13 Jbeta primers. Produced via immunoSEQ multiplex PCR; TCRdb's table is partial and in-frame only. Of roughly 180,000 clones listed, about four fifths were seen once; the top ten hold 1.5%. On this clone: The antigen is undetermined.

Germline V gene data show CDR1 as SGHRS and CDR2 as YFSETQ. The CDR3 spans 14 residues. V was cut by 4 bases and J by 4 bases, with 14 bases left in between. Sequencing input: PBMCs. This receptor was obtained from a man in his forties or fifties in good health and CMV-seronegative. V and J are TRBV5-1 and TRBJ1-1; D unclear. CDR3 residues: CASSADTSSTEAFF. The CDR3, as DNA: TGCGCCAGCAGCGCAGACACTTCATCCACTGAAGCTTTCTTT.